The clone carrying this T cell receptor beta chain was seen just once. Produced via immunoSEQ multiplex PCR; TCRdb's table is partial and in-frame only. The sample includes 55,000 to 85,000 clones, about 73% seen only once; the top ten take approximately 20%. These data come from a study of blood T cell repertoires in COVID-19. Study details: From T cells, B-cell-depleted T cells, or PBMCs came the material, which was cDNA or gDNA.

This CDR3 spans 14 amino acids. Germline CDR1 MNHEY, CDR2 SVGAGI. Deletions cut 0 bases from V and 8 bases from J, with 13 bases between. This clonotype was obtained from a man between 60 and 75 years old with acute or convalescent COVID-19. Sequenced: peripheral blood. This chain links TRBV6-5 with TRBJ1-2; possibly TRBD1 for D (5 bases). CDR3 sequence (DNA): TGTGCCAGCAGTTACTCTGATCAGGGAAGCGGCTACACCTTC. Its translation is CASSYSDQGSGYTF.